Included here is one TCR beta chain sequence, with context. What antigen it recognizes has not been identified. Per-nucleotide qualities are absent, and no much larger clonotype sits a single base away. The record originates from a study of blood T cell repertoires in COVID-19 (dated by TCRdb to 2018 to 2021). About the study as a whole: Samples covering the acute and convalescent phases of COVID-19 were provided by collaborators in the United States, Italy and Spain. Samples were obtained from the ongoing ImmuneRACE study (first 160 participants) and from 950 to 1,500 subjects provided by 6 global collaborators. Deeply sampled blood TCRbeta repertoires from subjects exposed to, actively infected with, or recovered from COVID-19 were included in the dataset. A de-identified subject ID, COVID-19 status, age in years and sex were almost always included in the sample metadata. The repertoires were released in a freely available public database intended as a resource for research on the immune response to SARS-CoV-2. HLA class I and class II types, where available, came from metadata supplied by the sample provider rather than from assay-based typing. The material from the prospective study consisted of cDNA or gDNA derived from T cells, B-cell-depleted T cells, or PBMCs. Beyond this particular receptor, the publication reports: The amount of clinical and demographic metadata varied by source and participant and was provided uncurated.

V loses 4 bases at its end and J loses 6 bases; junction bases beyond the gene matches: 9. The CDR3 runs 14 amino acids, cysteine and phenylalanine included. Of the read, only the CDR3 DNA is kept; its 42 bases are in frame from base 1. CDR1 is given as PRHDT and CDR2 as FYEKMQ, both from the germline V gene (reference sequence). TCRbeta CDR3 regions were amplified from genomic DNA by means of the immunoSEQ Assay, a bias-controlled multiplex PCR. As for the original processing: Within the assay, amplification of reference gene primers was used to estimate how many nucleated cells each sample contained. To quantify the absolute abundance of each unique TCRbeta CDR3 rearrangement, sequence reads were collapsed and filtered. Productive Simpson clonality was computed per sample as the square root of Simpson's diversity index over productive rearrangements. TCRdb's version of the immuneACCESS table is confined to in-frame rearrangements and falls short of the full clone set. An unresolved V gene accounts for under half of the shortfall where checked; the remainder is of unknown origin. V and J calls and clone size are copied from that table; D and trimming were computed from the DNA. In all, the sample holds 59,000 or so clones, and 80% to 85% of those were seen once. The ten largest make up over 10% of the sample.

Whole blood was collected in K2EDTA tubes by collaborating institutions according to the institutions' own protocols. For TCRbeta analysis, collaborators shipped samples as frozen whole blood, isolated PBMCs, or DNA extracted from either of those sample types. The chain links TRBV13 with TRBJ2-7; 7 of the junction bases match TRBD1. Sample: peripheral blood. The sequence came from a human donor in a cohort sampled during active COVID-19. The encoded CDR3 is CASSSRQGVGEQYF. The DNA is TGTGCCAGCAGCTCTAGACAGGGTGTGGGCGAGCAGTACTTC.